Following are 5 T cell receptor beta chains from one sample sequenced in a study of T cell responses to AZD1222 COVID-19 vaccine. The method was immunoSEQ multiplex PCR; TCRdb's version includes in-frame clones alone and lacks a portion of them. The sample lists 100,000 to 150,000 clones, about 92% occurring once. The sequencing here drew on peripheral blood, taken on day 0 of AZD1222 vaccination. The origin of the receptors is an adult in good health.

This clone came up a few times. CDR3 protein: CASSDGNTIYF. DNA for the CDR3: TGCGCCAGCAGCGACGGAAACACCATATATTTT. This chain joins TRBV5-1 and TRBJ1-3; D ambiguous. Germline V lookup: CDR1 SGHRS, CDR2 YFSETQ. This CDR3 spans 11 amino acids. V gave up 4 bases and J gave up 4 bases, with 3 bases separating them.

The chain joins TRBV10-3 to TRBJ1-2; TRBD1 aligns across 7 bases. From germline, CDR1 is ENHRY and CDR2 SYGVKD. CDR3 length: 15 residues. After removal of 6 bases from V and 4 bases from J, the junction contained 11 bases not matched to a gene. CDR3 DNA sequence: TGTGCCATCAGGGATGTCGGGACAGAGACCTATGGCTACACCTTC. Encoded protein: CAIRDVGTETYGYTF.

The J gene is TRBJ2-7, the V gene TRBV27; TRBD1 matches 11 bases. The V gene end was trimmed by 3 bases and the J gene end by 4 bases; junction bases not matched to a gene: 5. This CDR3 contains 15 residues. CDR1 and CDR2 (germline): MNHEY, SMNVEV (reference sequence). CDR3 sequence reads: CASSLTGQGGYEQYF. The CDR3 coding sequence is TGTGCCAGCAGTTTGACGGGACAGGGGGGGTACGAGCAGTACTTC.

The CDR3 spells CASSPHSDSSGNTIYF. CDR3 bases: TGTGCCAGCAGTCCACATTCGGACAGCTCTGGAAACACCATATATTTT. The J gene is TRBJ1-3, the V gene TRBV28; D is possibly TRBD1 (6 bases). This CDR3 is 16 amino acids long. From germline, CDR1 is MDHEN and CDR2 SYDVKM. Trimming left V 5 bases short and J 0 bases short, with 14 bases between.

V gene TRBV14 combines with J gene TRBJ2-7; 8 positions match TRBD1. Germline-derived CDR1 and CDR2 are SGHDN and FVKESK. V was clipped by 0 bases and J by 3 bases; unmatched bases: 7. This CDR3 is built from 16 residues. Here the CDR3 DNA reads TGTGCCAGCAGCCAAGATCAAGGACAGGGCCGCTACGAGCAGTACTTC. Its translation: CASSQDQGQGRYEQYF. The entire variable domain, with the rest obtained from reference TRBV14 and TRBJ2-7, is as follows: EAGVTQFPSHSVIEKGQTVTLRCDPISGHDNLYWYRRVMGKEIKFLLHFVKESKQDESGMPNNRFLAERTGGTYSTLKVQPAELEDSGVYFCASSQDQGQGRYEQYFGPGTRLTVT.